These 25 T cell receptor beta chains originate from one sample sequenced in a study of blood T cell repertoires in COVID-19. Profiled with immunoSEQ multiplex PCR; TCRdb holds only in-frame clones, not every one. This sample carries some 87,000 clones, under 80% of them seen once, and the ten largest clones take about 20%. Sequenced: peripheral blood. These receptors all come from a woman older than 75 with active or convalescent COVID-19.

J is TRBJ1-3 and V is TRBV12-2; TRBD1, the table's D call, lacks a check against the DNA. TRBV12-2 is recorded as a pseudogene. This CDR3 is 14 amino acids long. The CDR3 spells CASRDSFSGNTIYF. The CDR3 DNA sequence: TGTGCAAGTCGCGACAGCTTCTCTGGAAACACCATATATTTT.

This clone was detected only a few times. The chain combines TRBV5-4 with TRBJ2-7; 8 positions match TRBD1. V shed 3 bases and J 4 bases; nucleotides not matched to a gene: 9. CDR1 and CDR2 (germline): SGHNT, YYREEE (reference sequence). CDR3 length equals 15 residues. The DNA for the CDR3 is TGTGCCAGCAGCTACCAGGGGGCGGGATCTTACGAGCAGTACTTC. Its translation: CASSYQGAGSYEQYF.

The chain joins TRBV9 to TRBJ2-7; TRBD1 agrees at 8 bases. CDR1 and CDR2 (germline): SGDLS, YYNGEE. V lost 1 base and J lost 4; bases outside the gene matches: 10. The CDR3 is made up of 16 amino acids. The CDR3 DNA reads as TGTGCCAGCAGCGTACAACCGGGACAGGAGATGTACGAGCAGTACTTC. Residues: CASSVQPGQEMYEQYF. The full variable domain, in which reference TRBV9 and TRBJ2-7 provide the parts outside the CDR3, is DSGVTQTPKHLITATGQRVTLRCSPRSGDLSVYWYQQSLDQGLQFLIQYYNGEERAKGNILERFSAQQFPDLHSELNLSSLELGDSALYFCASSVQPGQEMYEQYFGPGTRLTVT.

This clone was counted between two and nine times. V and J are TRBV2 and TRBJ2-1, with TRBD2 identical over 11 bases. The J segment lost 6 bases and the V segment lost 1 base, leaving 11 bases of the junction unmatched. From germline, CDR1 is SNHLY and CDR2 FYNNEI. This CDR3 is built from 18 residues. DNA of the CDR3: TGTGCCAGCAGTGAAGAAGTTAGCGGGGGGGTATTTAGCAATGAGCAGTTCTTC. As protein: CASSEEVSGGVFSNEQFF.

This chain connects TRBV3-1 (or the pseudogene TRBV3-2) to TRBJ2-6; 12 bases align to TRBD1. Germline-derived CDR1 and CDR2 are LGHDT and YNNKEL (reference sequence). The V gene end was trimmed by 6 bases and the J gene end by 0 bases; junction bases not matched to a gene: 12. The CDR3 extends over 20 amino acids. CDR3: CASSSTGTGGVNSGANVLTF. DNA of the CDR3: TGTGCCAGCAGTTCAACCGGGACAGGGGGCGTTAACTCTGGGGCCAACGTCCTGACTTTC.

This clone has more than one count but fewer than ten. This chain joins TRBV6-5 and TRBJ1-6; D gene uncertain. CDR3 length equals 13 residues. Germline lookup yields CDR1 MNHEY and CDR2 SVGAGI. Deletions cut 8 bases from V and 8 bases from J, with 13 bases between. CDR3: CASGRSRDSPLHF. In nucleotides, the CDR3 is TGTGCCAGCGGGAGGTCGAGAGATTCACCCCTCCACTTT.

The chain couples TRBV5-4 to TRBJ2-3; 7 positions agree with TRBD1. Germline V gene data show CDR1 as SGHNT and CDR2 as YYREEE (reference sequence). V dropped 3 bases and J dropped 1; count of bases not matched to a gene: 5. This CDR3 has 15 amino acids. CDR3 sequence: CASSWDSSRTDTQYF. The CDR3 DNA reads TGTGCCAGCAGCTGGGACAGCTCCCGCACAGATACGCAGTATTTT.

This CDR3 is CSVEDGSYEQYF. The DNA for the CDR3 is TGCAGCGTTGAAGATGGGAGCTACGAGCAGTACTTC. The chain carries TRBV29-1 and TRBJ2-7; tentative D call: TRBD2 (5 bases). Trimming left V 0 bases short and J 3 bases short, with 6 bases between. Germline V CDR1 and CDR2: SQVTM, ANQGSEA. This CDR3 region has 12 residues.

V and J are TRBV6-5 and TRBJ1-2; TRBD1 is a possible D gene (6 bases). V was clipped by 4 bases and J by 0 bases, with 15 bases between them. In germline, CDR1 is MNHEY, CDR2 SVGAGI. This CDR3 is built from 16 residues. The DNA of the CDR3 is TGTGCCAGCAGTTCTTTGATAACAGGGTCTAACTATGGCTACACCTTC. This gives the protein CASSSLITGSNYGYTF.

The CDR3 is CASSSAGGYGYTF. The CDR3 bases are TGTGCCAGCAGCTCCGCAGGGGGCTATGGCTACACCTTC. V usage is TRBV7-2 and J usage is TRBJ1-2; TRBD1 matches at 7 bases. Germline CDR1 and CDR2: SGHTA and FQGNSA. The CDR3 sequence is 13 residues long. After removal of 4 bases from V and 4 bases from J, the junction contained 3 bases not matched to a gene.

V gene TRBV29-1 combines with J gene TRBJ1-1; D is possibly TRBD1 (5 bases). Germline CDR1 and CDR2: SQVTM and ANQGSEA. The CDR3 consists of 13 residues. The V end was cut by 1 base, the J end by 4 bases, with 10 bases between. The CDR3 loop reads CSVEVSGGTEAFF. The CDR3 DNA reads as TGCAGCGTTGAAGTGTCGGGGGGCACTGAAGCTTTCTTT.

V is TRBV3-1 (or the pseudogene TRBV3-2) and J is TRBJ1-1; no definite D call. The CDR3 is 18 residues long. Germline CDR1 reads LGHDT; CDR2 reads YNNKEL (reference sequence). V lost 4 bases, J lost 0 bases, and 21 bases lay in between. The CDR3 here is CASSRIPGGLVVNTEAFF. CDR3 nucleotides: TGTGCCAGCAGCCGGATTCCTGGAGGGCTCGTCGTGAACACTGAAGCTTTCTTT.

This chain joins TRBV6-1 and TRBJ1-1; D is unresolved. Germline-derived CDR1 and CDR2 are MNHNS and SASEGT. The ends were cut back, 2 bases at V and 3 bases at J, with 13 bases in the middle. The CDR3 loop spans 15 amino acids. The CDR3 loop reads CASSESSGWDTEAFF. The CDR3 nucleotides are TGTGCCAGCAGTGAATCCTCCGGGTGGGACACTGAAGCTTTCTTT.

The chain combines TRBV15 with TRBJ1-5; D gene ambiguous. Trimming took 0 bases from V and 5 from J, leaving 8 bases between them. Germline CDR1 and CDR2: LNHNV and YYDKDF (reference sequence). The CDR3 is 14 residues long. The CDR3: CATSRDGQHQPQHF. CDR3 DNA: TGTGCCACCAGCAGAGATGGGCAGCATCAGCCCCAGCATTTT.

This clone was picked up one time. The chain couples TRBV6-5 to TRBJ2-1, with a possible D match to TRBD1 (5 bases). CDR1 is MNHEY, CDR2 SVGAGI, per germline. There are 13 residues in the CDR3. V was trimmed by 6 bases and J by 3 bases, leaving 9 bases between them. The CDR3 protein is CASSQGLYNEQFF. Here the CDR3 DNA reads TGTGCCAGCAGCCAGGGTCTCTACAATGAGCAGTTCTTC.

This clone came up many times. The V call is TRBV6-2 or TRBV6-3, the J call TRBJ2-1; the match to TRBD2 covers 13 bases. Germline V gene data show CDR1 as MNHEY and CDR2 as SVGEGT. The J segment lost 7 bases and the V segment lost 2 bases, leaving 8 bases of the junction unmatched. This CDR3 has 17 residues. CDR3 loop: CASSYERLAGGGNEQFF. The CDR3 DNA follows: TGTGCCAGCAGTTACGAGCGACTAGCGGGGGGTGGGAATGAGCAGTTCTTC.

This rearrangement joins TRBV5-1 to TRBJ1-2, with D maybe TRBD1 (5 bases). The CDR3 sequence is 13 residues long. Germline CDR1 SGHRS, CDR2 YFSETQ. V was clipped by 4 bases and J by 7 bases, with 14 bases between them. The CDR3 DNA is TGCGCCAGCAGCCGGGACTCTCCTTCTGGCTACACCTTC. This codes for CASSRDSPSGYTF.

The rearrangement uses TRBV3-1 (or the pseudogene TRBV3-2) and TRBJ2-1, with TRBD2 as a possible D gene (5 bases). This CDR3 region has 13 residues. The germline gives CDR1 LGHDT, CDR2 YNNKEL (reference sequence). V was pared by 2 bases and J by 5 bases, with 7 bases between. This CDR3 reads CASSQRGDNEQFF. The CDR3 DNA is TGTGCCAGCAGCCAACGGGGAGACAATGAGCAGTTCTTC.

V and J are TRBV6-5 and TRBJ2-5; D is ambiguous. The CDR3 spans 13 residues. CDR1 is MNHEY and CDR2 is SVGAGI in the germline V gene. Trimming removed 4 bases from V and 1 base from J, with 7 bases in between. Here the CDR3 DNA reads TGTGCCAGCAGTTTCTATTTCCAAGAGACCCAGTACTTC. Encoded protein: CASSFYFQETQYF.

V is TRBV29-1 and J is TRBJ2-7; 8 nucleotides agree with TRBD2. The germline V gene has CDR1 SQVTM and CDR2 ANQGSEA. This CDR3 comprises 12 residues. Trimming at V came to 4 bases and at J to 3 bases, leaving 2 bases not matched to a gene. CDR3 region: CSVAGGLYEQYF. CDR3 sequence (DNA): TGCAGCGTTGCGGGGGGGCTCTACGAGCAGTACTTC.

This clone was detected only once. The CDR3 loop is CASSPYGRSTDTQYF. CDR3 coding DNA: TGTGCCAGCAGCCCCTATGGTCGGAGCACAGATACGCAGTATTTT. The chain links TRBV13 to TRBJ2-3, with no clear D. Trimming left V 5 bases short and J 0 bases short, with 12 bases between. Per the germline V gene, CDR1 is PRHDT and CDR2 is FYEKMQ (reference sequence). The CDR3 contains 15 residues.

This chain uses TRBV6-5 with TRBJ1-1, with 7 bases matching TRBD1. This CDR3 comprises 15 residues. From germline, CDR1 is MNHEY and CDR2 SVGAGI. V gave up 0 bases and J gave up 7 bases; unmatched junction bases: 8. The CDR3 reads CASSYSIGRGDEAFF. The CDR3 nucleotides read TGTGCCAGCAGTTACTCGATTGGCAGGGGGGATGAAGCTTTCTTT.

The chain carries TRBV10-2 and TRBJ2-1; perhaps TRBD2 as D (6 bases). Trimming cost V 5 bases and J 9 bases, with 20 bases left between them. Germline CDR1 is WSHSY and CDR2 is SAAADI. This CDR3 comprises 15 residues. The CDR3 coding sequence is TGCGCCAGCAGTTCTAACAGTCTGGTGGGAGGTGAGCAGTTCTTC. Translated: CASSSNSLVGGEQFF.

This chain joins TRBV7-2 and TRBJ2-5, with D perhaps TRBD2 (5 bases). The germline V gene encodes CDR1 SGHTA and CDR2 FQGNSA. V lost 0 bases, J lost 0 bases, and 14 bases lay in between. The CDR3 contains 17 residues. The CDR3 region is CASSLAPGMIYQETQYF. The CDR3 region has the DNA TGTGCCAGCAGCTTAGCGCCGGGGATGATCTACCAAGAGACCCAGTACTTC. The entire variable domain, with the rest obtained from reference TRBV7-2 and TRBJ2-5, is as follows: GAGVSQSPSNKVTEKGKDVELRCDPISGHTALYWYRQSLGQGLEFLIYFQGNSAPDKSGLPSDRFSAERTGGSVSTLTIQRTQQEDSAVYLCASSLAPGMIYQETQYFGPGTRLLVL.

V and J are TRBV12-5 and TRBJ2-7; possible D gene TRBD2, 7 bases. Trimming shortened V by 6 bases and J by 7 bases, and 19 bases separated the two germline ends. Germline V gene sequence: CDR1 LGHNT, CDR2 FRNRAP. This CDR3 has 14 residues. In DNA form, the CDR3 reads TGTGCTAGTGGCCTGTCGGGGGGCGCGGGGGAGCAGTACTTC. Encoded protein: CASGLSGGAGEQYF.